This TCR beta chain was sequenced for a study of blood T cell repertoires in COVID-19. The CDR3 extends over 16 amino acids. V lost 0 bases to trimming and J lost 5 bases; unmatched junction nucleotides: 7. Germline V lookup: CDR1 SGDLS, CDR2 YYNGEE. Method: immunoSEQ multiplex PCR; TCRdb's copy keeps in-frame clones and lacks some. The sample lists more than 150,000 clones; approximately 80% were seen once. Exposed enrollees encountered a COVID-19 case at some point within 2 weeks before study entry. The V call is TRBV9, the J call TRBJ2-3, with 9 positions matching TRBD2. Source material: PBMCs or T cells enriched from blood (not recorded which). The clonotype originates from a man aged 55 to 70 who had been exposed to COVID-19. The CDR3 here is CASSVAAGGPGDTQYF. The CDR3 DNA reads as TGTGCCAGCAGCGTAGCGGCGGGAGGGCCCGGAGATACGCAGTATTTT. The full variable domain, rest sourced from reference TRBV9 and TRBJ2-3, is DSGVTQTPKHLITATGQRVTLRCSPRSGDLSVYWYQQSLDQGLQFLIQYYNGEERAKGNILERFSAQQFPDLHSELNLSSLELGDSALYFCASSVAAGGPGDTQYFGPGTRLTVL.